A single sample is the source of the 25 T cell receptor beta chains below, sequenced in a study of T cell responses to AZD1222 COVID-19 vaccine. This table comes from immunoSEQ multiplex PCR, and its TCRdb copy is limited to in-frame clones, with some not included. This sample carries about 88,000 clones, around nine tenths of them seen once, and the ten largest clones take less than 6%. Sample: peripheral blood, taken 28 days after the second AZD1222 dose. These TCRs come from an adult who received the AZD1222 COVID-19 vaccine.

In DNA form, the CDR3 reads TGTGCCTGGGCCGGAGGGGGGCACACTGAAGCTTTCTTT. It codes for CAWAGGGHTEAFF. This rearrangement joins TRBV30 to TRBJ1-1; possible D gene TRBD1, 6 bases. Germline-derived CDR1 and CDR2 are GTSNPN and SVGIG (reference sequence). This CDR3 has 13 amino acids. Trimming left V 5 bases short and J 3 bases short, with 13 bases between.

The chain couples TRBV3-1 (or the pseudogene TRBV3-2) to TRBJ2-3; maybe TRBD2 (7 bases). The CDR3 contains 16 residues. Trimming took 3 bases from V and 2 from J, leaving 15 bases between them. Germline-derived CDR1 and CDR2 are LGHDT and YNNKEL (reference sequence). The CDR3, as DNA: TGTGCCAGCAGCCAGAGGGGGGGTGCTCTCACAGATACGCAGTATTTT. Amino acid sequence: CASSQRGGALTDTQYF.

This chain links TRBV7-2 with TRBJ1-2; weak D call: TRBD1 (5 bases). V gave up 5 bases and J gave up 7 bases, with 11 bases separating them. Per the germline V gene, CDR1 is SGHTA and CDR2 is FQGNSA. The CDR3 covers 12 residues. The CDR3 coding sequence is TGTGCCAGCAGCCCAGCCCAGGGTGGCTACACCTTC. As protein: CASSPAQGGYTF.

By proportion, this clone is medium-sized. The chain has TRBV4-2 and TRBJ2-3; 13 nucleotides line up with TRBD2. V dropped 1 base and J dropped 6; count of bases not matched to a gene: 4. The CDR3 is 16 residues long. Germline V gene sequence: CDR1 LGHNA, CDR2 YNFKEQ. The CDR3 nucleotides are TGTGCCAGCAGCCAAGGGGGACTAGCGGGGTCTGATACGCAGTATTTT. This encodes CASSQGGLAGSDTQYF.

This chain links TRBV5-6 with TRBJ1-2; D not certain. Germline CDR1 SGHDT, CDR2 YYEEEE. Trimming took 2 bases from V and 2 from J, leaving 13 bases between them. The CDR3 has 15 residues. The CDR3 DNA sequence: TGTGCCAGCAGCTTAATTCCCGGGCAGAACTATGGCTACACCTTC. Translating gives CASSLIPGQNYGYTF.

The chain recombines TRBV27 with TRBJ2-3; D tentatively fits TRBD1 or TRBD2 (5 bases each). Germline V lookup: CDR1 MNHEY, CDR2 SMNVEV (reference sequence). CDR3 length equals 15 residues. The V end lost 4 bases, the J end lost 0 bases, and 11 bases lay between the germline ends. CDR3 in DNA: TGTGCCAGCAGTTACGGGGCAGGGAGCACAGATACGCAGTATTTT. Translation gives CASSYGAGSTDTQYF.

This chain connects TRBV6-5 to TRBJ1-3, with D hard to call. Germline CDR1 MNHEY, CDR2 SVGAGI. With 2 bases removed from V and 0 bases from J, the gap between germline ends came to 11 bases. The CDR3 loop spans 16 amino acids. Here the CDR3 DNA reads TGTGCCAGCAGTTACCACGACATGAGCTCTGGAAACACCATATATTTT. This translates into CASSYHDMSSGNTIYF.

The rearrangement links TRBV15 to TRBJ1-1, with D uncertain. The V end lost 3 bases, the J end lost 2 bases, and 4 bases lay between the germline ends. Germline lookup yields CDR1 LNHNV and CDR2 YYDKDF (reference sequence). CDR3 length: 12 amino acids. The CDR3 DNA reads TGTGCCACCAGCAGGCGAAACACTGAAGCTTTCTTT. This gives the protein CATSRRNTEAFF. Using reference TRBV15 and TRBJ1-1 for the parts outside the CDR3, the full variable domain is DAMVIQNPRYQVTQFGKPVTLSCSQTLNHNVMYWYQQKSSQAPKLLFHYYDKDFNNEADTPDNFQSRRPNTSFCFLDIRSPGLGDTAMYLCATSRRNTEAFFGQGTRLTVV.

The V and J genes are TRBV29-1 and TRBJ1-2; D perhaps matches TRBD1 (6 bases). Trimming removed 6 bases from V and 4 bases from J, with 18 bases in between. The germline V gene encodes CDR1 SQVTM and CDR2 ANQGSEA. The CDR3 extends over 14 amino acids. CDR3 in DNA: TGCAGCGTCCCGACAGGACCCGTTAGCTATGGCTACACCTTC. This codes for CSVPTGPVSYGYTF.

V gene TRBV27 combines with J gene TRBJ1-6; 10 nucleotides agree with TRBD1. Looked up from germline, CDR1 is MNHEY and CDR2 is SMNVEV (reference sequence). The ends lost 6 bases at V and 7 bases at J; junction bases unmatched: 12. The CDR3 consists of 17 residues. CDR3 sequence: CASSRGQGLLRNSPLHF. The DNA for the CDR3 is TGTGCCAGCAGCCGGGGACAGGGGCTGTTAAGGAATTCACCCCTCCACTTT.

The chain carries TRBV7-9 and TRBJ2-2, with TRBD1 identical over 7 bases. V was pared by 2 bases and J by 7 bases, with 7 bases of the junction left unmatched. The CDR3 has 15 amino acids. Germline CDR1 reads SEHNR; CDR2 reads FQNEAQ (reference sequence). CDR3 protein: CASSLRQGKGGELFF. CDR3 in DNA: TGTGCCAGCAGCTTAAGACAGGGCAAGGGCGGGGAGCTGTTTTTT.

The chain joins TRBV19 to TRBJ1-1; D unclear. Trimming cost V 6 bases and J 11 bases, with 19 bases left between them. This CDR3 region has 13 residues. Looked up from germline, CDR1 is LNHDA and CDR2 is SQIVND (reference sequence). The CDR3 region has the DNA TGTGCCAGTAGCACACTAATAGGGAGGGAGGCTTTCTTT. The encoded protein is CASSTLIGREAFF.

This clone was counted only a few times. The genes are TRBV7-9 and TRBJ1-4; no clear D gene. The CDR3 is made up of 14 amino acids. In germline, CDR1 is SEHNR, CDR2 FQNEAQ (reference sequence). V lost 4 bases to trimming and J lost 10 bases, with 16 bases between them. The DNA of the CDR3 is TGTGCCAGCAGCTCGCGGAGGGTCGAGGGAAAACTGTTTTTT. Amino acids: CASSSRRVEGKLFF.

The chain couples TRBV7-9 to TRBJ1-2; D may be TRBD1 (5 bases). The CDR3 is 13 amino acids. The V gene's germline CDR1 is SEHNR and CDR2 FQNEAQ (reference sequence). Trimming stripped 11 bases from V and 4 bases from J, with 17 bases between. CDR3 coding DNA: TGTGCCGGCCATGGAGGGGTCGGCTATGGCTACACCTTC. It codes for CAGHGGVGYGYTF.

V gene TRBV11-2 combines with J gene TRBJ1-5; the D is unclear. This CDR3 region has 13 residues. Per germline, CDR1 SGHAT and CDR2 FQNNGV. Trimming left V 1 base short and J 5 bases short, with 6 bases between. Here the CDR3 reads CASSLAAHQPQHF. The CDR3 DNA sequence: TGTGCCAGCAGCTTAGCGGCCCATCAGCCCCAGCATTTT.

This sequence joins TRBV6-2 or TRBV6-3 and TRBJ2-7; D is uncertain. This CDR3 spans 12 amino acids. Per germline, CDR1 MNHEY and CDR2 SVGEGT. V lost 6 bases and J lost 6, with 12 bases in between. CDR3 bases: TGTGCCAGCAGCGACTCGATCCTCGAGCAGTACTTC. It is translated as CASSDSILEQYF.

V gene TRBV19 combines with J gene TRBJ1-3; no clear D. Germline loops: CDR1 LNHDA, CDR2 SQIVND (reference sequence). The CDR3 contains 15 residues. The V end was cut by 2 bases, the J end by 0 bases, with 8 bases between. The CDR3 region has the DNA TGTGCCAGTAGTATAATCGTGGCCTCTGGAAACACCATATATTTT. Translated, it gives CASSIIVASGNTIYF.

The chain couples TRBV6-5 to TRBJ1-4; 7 positions agree with TRBD1. This CDR3 has 14 residues. V was clipped by 5 bases and J by 3 bases; unmatched bases: 3. From germline, CDR1 is MNHEY and CDR2 SVGAGI. CDR3 sequence: CASSPGQSNEKLFF. Written as DNA, the CDR3 is TGTGCCAGCAGTCCGGGACAGTCTAATGAAAAACTGTTTTTT.

The chain uses TRBV6-2 or TRBV6-3 and TRBJ1-1; D ambiguous. CDR1 MNHEY and CDR2 SVGEGT come from the germline V gene. Trimming removed 5 bases from V and 1 base from J, with 8 bases in between. This CDR3 is built from 13 residues. The CDR3 loop is CASSQRENTEAFF. The CDR3 DNA reads TGTGCCAGCAGTCAGCGGGAGAACACTGAAGCTTTCTTT.

This clone was detected once. The chain is built from TRBV24-1 and TRBJ2-7; 7 nucleotides agree with TRBD2. This CDR3 comprises 15 residues. Germline V gene sequence: CDR1 KGHDR, CDR2 SFDVKD. Unmatched junction bases numbered 8, after V lost 5 bases and J lost 2 bases. The CDR3 DNA reads as TGTGCCACCAGTGGCTCTCAGGGAGGGGCCTACGAGCAGTACTTC. Protein product: CATSGSQGGAYEQYF.

V is TRBV20-1 and J is TRBJ1-2; D possibly corresponds to TRBD1 (5 bases). Germline V gene sequence: CDR1 DFQATT, CDR2 SNEGSKA (reference sequence). CDR3 length: 15 amino acids. V was pared by 3 bases and J by 1 base, with 15 bases between. CDR3 sequence reads: CSASMSGNINYGYTF. Here the CDR3 DNA reads TGCAGTGCTAGTATGTCAGGGAATATTAACTATGGCTACACCTTC.

The rearrangement joins TRBV7-9 to TRBJ1-2, with 9 positions matching TRBD1. The CDR3 covers 13 residues. In germline, CDR1 is SEHNR, CDR2 FQNEAQ (reference sequence). V dropped 5 bases and J dropped 8; count of bases not matched to a gene: 6. This chain's CDR3 is CASSRDRESGYTF. Written as DNA, the CDR3 is TGTGCCAGCAGCCGGGACAGGGAGTCCGGCTACACCTTC. Full variable domain (missing parts from reference TRBV7-9 and TRBJ1-2): DTGVSQNPRHKITKRGQNVTFRCDPISEHNRLYWYRQTLGQGPEFLTYFQNEAQLEKSRLLSDRFSAERPKGSFSTLEIQRTEQGDSAMYLCASSRDRESGYTFGSGTRLTVV.

The CDR3 here is CATSSQRGGRKVNNEQFF. CDR3 DNA sequence: TGTGCCACCAGCTCTCAGCGGGGGGGCCGGAAGGTAAACAATGAGCAGTTCTTC. This rearrangement joins TRBV15 to TRBJ2-1, with 10 bases aligning to TRBD2. The CDR3 has 18 residues. CDR1 is LNHNV and CDR2 is YYDKDF in the germline V gene (reference sequence). V shed 5 bases and J 5 bases; nucleotides not matched to a gene: 15.

The chain links TRBV3-1 (or the pseudogene TRBV3-2) to TRBJ1-1; possibly TRBD1 for D (5 bases). This CDR3 contains 16 residues. Looked up from germline, CDR1 is LGHDT and CDR2 is YNNKEL (reference sequence). The V and J ends lost 1 base and 1 base respectively, with 13 bases between them. CDR3 sequence (DNA): TGTGCCAGCAGCCAAGTTAAAGGGCAGGGGAACACTGAAGCTTTCTTT. Translated, it gives CASSQVKGQGNTEAFF.

The chain combines TRBV11-2 with TRBJ2-3; 9 bases map to TRBD2. The length of the CDR3 is 15 residues. J was trimmed by 4 bases and V by 3 bases; bases with no gene match: 5. CDR1 SGHAT and CDR2 FQNNGV come from the germline V gene. This CDR3 is CASSFSGGAADTQYF. The DNA for the CDR3 is TGTGCCAGCAGCTTTAGCGGGGGCGCGGCAGATACGCAGTATTTT.